A selection of T cell receptor beta chains follows, all from one sample in a study of early T cells in non-severe SARS-CoV-2 infection. In TCRdb, the 5' RACE reads were re-called with MiXCR into one record per CDR3 protein. This sample has tens of thousands of distinct CDR3 sequences, with around 6% found just once. Sequenced sample: whole blood. These TCRs come from an adult who was a healthcare worker with PCR-confirmed SARS-CoV-2 infection or an uninfected control (not recorded which). The conserved cysteine and the conserved F or W are not part of the CDR3 here. Fields, in order: V gene, D gene, CDR3 protein. D genes are given only for firm matches.

TRBV6-5	NA	ASSYWRPQTATGELF
TRBV7-3	NA	ASSPGTSNTEAF
TRBV9	TRBD2	ASSVRGLLYNEQF
TRBV7-6	NA	ASSGGRPGEQF
TRBV5-1	TRBD1	ASSRSFPDRGRQETQY
TRBV5-4	NA	ASSLDPASRNTIY
TRBV30	NA	AWSPGASGEVGQF
TRBV6-6	TRBD1	ASSPDRVLPRYGYT
TRBV12-3/TRBV12-4	NA	ASSPYPRNQETQY
TRBV5-6	NA	ASSLSPRGDSPLH
TRBV12-3/TRBV12-4	NA	ASSPRWASNEQF
TRBV19	TRBD2	ASSIAAGVADEQF
TRBV7-2	TRBD2	ASSGLAGGLRSETQY
TRBV7-2	NA	ASSLVGFGSYNEQF
TRBV19	NA	ASSIGLQGVYGYT
TRBV19	TRBD1	ASSPPRGINEQY
TRBV11-3	NA	ASSPVGTDTQY